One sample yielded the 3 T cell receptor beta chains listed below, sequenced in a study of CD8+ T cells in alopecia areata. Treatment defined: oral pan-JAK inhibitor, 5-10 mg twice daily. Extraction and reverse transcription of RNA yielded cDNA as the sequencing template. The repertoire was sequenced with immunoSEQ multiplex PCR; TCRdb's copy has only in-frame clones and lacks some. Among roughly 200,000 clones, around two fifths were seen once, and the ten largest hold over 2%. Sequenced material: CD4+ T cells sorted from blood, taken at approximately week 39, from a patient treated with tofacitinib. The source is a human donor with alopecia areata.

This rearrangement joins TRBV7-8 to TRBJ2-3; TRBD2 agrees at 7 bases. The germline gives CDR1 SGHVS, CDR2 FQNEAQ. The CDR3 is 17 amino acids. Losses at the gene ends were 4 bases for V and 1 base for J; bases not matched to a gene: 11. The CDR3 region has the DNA TGTGCCAGCAGCTCAAGATCGTCTAGCGGCCGCACAGATACGCAGTATTTT. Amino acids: CASSSRSSSGRTDTQYF. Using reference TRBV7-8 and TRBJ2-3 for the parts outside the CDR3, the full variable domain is GAGVSQSPRYKVAKRGQDVALRCDPISGHVSLFWYQQALGQGPEFLTYFQNEAQLDKSGLPSDRFFAERPEGSVSTLKIQRTQQEDSAVYLCASSSRSSSGRTDTQYFGPGTRLTVL.

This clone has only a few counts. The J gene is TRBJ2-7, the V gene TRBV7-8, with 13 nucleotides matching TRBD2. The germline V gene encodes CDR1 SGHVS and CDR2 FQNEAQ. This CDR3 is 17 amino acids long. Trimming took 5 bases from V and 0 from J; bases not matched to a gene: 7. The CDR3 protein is CASSSLGLAGSSYEQYF. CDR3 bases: TGTGCCAGCAGCAGCCTGGGACTAGCGGGGAGCTCCTACGAGCAGTACTTC.

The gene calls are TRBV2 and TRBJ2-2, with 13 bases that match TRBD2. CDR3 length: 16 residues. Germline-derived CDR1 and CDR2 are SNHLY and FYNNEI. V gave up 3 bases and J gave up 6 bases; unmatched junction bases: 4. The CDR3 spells CASSEPGLAGPGELFF. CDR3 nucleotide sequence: TGTGCCAGCAGTGAGCCGGGACTAGCGGGACCCGGGGAGCTGTTTTTT.